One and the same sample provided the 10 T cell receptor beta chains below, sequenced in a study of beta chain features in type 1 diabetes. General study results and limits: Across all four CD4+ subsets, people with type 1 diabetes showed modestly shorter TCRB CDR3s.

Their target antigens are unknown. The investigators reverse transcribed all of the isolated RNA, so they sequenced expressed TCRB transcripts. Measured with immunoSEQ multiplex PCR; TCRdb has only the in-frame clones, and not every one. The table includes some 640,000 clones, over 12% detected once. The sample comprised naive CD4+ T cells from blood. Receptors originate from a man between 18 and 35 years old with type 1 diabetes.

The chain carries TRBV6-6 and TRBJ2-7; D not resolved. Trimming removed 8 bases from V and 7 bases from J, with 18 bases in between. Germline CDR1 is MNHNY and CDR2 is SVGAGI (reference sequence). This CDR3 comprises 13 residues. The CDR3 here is CASLLQPAKEQYF. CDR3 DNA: TGTGCCAGCCTACTCCAGCCCGCTAAAGAGCAGTACTTC.

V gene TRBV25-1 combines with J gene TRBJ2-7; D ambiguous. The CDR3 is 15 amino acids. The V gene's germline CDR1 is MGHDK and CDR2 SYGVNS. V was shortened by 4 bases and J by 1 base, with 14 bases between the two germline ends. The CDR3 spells CASSGAGSRSYEQYF. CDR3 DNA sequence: TGTGCCAGCAGTGGGGCAGGTTCACGTTCCTACGAGCAGTACTTC.

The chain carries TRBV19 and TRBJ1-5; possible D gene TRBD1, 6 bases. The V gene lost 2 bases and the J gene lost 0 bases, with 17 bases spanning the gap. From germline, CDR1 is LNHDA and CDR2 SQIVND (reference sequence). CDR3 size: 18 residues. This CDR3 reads CASSIRGAATYSNQPQHF. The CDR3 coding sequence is TGTGCCAGTAGTATACGGGGGGCTGCAACTTATAGCAATCAGCCCCAGCATTTT.

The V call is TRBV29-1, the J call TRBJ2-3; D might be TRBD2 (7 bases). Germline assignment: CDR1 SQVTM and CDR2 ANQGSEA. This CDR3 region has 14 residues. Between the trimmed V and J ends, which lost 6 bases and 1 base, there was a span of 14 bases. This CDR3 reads CSVDRGAGTDTQYF. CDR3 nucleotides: TGCAGCGTCGATCGGGGGGCGGGCACAGATACGCAGTATTTT.

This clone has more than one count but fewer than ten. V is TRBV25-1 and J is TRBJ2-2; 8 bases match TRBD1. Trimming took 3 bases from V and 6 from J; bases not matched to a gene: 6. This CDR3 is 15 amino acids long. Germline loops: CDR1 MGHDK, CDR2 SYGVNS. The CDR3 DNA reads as TGTGCCAGCAGTGATGGGACAGGTTATCCCGGGGAGCTGTTTTTT. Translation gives CASSDGTGYPGELFF. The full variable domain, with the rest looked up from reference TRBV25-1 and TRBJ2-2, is EADIYQTPRYLVIGTGKKITLECSQTMGHDKMYWYQQDPGMELHLIHYSYGVNSTEKGDLSSESTVSRIRTEHFPLTLESARPSHTSQYLCASSDGTGYPGELFFGEGSRLTVL.

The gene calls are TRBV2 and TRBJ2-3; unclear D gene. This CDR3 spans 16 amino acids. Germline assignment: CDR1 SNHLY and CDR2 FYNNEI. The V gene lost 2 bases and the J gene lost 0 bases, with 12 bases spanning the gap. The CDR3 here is CASSEFLDLSTDTQYF. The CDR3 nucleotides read TGTGCCAGCAGTGAATTCCTGGACCTTAGCACAGATACGCAGTATTTT.

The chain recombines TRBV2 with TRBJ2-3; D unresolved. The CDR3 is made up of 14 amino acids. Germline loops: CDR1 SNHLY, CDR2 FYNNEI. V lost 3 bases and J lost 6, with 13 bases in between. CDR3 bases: TGTGCCAGCAGTGACGCCCAAACCATGGATACGCAGTATTTT. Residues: CASSDAQTMDTQYF.

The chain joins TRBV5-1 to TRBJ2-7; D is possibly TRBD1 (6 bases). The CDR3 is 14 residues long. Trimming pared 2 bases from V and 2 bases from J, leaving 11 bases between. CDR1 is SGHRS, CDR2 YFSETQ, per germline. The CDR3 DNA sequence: TGCGCCAGCAGCTTAAACCAGGGGACCTACGAGCAGTACTTC. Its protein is CASSLNQGTYEQYF.

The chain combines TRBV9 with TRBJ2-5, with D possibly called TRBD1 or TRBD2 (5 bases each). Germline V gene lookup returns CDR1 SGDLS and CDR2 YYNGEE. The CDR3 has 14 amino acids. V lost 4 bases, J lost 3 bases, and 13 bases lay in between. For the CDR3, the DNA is TGTGCCAGCAGCTTGGGGGTAGCGAAAGAGACCCAGTACTTC. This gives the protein CASSLGVAKETQYF.

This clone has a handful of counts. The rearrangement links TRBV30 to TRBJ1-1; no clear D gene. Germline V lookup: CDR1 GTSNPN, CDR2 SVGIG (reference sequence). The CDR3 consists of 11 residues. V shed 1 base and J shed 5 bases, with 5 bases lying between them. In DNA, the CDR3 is TGTGCCTGGAGTGAGCATACTGAAGCTTTCTTT. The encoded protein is CAWSEHTEAFF.